This T cell receptor beta chain stems from a study of blood T cell repertoires in COVID-19. This clone was recorded once. Sequencing used immunoSEQ multiplex PCR; TCRdb keeps in-frame clones, though not all of them. The top ten hold 2.9% of the sample, which has 250,000 to 400,000 clones, under 90% seen once. Per the germline V gene, CDR1 is LNHDA and CDR2 is SQIVND (reference sequence). The V gene lost 1 base and the J gene lost 2 bases, with 15 bases spanning the gap. CDR3 size: 17 residues. This TCR was sampled from a woman aged 25 to 45 with COVID-19, enrolled during active disease. The chain has TRBV19 and TRBJ1-5, with a possible D match to TRBD1 (6 bases). Material for sequencing was peripheral blood. CDR3 nucleotides: TGTGCCAGTAGTATAGCGGGGGGGCGAGTGGGCAATCAGCCCCAGCATTTT. Translating gives CASSIAGGRVGNQPQHF.